The sequence of this TCR beta chain was determined in a study of identical twins. Whole-study results and caveats: Reduced insertions were recorded for abundant cord blood beta clonotypes, with no such pattern in memory repertoires. Conclusions leaned on cross-sectional statistical analysis and did not track the same donors over time.

Only a few counts were recorded for this clonotype. Its cognate antigen is unknown. TCRdb analysed the 5' RACE reads with MiXCR anew, one entry per CDR3 protein. The sample lists 1.5 million to 2 million distinct CDR3 sequences; under 35% were seen once. Germline values: CDR1 SGHRS, CDR2 YFSETQ. The V end was cut by 4 bases, the J end by 5 bases, with 18 bases between. The CDR3 has 16 residues. The chain uses TRBV5-1 and TRBJ1-4, with D tentatively TRBD1 (6 bases). The sequenced sample consisted of cord blood. The receptor was derived from a newborn girl in good health. CDR3 in DNA: TGCGCCAGCAGCCCAAGGACAGCAGAGCCAAATGAAAAACTGTTTTTT. Its translation is CASSPRTAEPNEKLFF.